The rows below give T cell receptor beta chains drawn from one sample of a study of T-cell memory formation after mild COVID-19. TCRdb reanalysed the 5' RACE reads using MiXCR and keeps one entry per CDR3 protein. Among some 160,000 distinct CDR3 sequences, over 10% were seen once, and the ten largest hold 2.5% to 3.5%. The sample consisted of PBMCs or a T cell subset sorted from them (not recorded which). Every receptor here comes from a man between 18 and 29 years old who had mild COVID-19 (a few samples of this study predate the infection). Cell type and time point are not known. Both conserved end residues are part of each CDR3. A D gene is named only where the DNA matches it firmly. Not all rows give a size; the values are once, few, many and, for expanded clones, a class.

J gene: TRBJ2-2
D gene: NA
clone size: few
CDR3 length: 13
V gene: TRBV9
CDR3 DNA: TGTGCCAGCAGCACCGGTTTGCCCGGGGAGCTGTTTTTT
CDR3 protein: CASSTGLPGELFF

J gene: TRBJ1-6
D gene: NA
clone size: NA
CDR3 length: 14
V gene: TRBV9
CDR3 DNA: TGTGCCAGCAGTGGACAACAGGGCGGGTCACCCCTCCACTTT
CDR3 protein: CASSGQQGGSPLHF

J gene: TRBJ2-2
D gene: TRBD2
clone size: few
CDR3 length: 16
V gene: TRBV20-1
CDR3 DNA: TGCAGTGCAAGAACCGGGACTAGCGGTTCTTTCGGGGAGCTGTTTTTT
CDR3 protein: CSARTGTSGSFGELFF

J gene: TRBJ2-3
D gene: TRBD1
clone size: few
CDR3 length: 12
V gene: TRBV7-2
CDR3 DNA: TGTGCCAGCAGATTACAGGGGACTACGCAGTATTTT
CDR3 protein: CASRLQGTTQYF

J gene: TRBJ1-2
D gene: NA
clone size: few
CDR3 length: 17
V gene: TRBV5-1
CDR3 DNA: TGCGCCAGCAGCTTGGGGTTGGGGCAGCGCTCTAACTATGGCTACACCTTC
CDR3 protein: CASSLGLGQRSNYGYTF

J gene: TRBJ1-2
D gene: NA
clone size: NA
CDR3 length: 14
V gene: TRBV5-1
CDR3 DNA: TGCGCCAGCAGCGGGACCGGGACACTCACTGGCTACACCTTC
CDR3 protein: CASSGTGTLTGYTF

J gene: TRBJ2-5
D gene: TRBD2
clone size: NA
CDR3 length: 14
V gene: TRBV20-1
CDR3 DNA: TGCAGTGCTTTACCGGGACTAGGTATAAAGACCCAGTACTTC
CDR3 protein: CSALPGLGIKTQYF

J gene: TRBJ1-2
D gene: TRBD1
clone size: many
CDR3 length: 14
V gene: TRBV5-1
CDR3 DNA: TGCGCCAGCAGCTTGGTACCCGGGACAGTTGGCTACACCTTC
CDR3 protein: CASSLVPGTVGYTF

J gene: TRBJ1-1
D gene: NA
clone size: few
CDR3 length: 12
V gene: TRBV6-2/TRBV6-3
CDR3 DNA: TGTGCCAGCACCACAGGGAGCACTGAAGCTTTCTTT
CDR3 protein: CASTTGSTEAFF

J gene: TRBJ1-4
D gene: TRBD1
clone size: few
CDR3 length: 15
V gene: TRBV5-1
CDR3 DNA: TGCGCCAGCAGCTTGTGGACAGGGACTAGTGAAAAACTGTTTTTT
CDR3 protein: CASSLWTGTSEKLFF

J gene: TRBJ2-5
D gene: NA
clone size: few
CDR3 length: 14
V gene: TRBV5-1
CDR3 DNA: TGCGCCAGCAGCTTGGTGTCCGAGCTGGAGACCCAGTACTTC
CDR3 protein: CASSLVSELETQYF

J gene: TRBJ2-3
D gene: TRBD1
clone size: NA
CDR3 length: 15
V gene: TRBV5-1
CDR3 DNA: TGCGCCAGCAGCCTGGGACAGGGGGCGGTTGATACGCAGTATTTT
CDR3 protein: CASSLGQGAVDTQYF

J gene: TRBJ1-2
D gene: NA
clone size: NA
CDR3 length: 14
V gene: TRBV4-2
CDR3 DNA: TGTGCCAGCAGTTTTGGGATGGGGGCGGGTGGCTACACCTTC
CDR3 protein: CASSFGMGAGGYTF

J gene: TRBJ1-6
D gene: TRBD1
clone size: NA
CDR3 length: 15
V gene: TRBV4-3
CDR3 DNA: TGCGCCAGCAGCCAAGACGACAGGGGGAGGTCACCCCTCCACTTT
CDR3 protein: CASSQDDRGRSPLHF

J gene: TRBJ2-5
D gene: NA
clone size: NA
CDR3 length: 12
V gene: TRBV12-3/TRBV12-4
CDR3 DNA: TGTGCCAGCAGAGACAGTGGGGAGACCCAGTACTTC
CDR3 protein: CASRDSGETQYF

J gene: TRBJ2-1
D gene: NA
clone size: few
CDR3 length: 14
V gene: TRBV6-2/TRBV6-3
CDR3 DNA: TGTGCCAGCAGTTCTGGCGGCTCCTACAATGAGCAGTTCTTC
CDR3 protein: CASSSGGSYNEQFF

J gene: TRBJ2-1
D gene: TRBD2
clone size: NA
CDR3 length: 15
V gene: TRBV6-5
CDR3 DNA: TGTGCCAGCAGAAAACTAGCGGGGGGGCGGGATGAGCAGTTCTTC
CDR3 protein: CASRKLAGGRDEQFF

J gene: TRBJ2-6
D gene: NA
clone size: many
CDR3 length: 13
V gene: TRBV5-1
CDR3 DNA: TGCGCCAGCAGCTTCTCTGGGGCCAACGTCCTGACTTTC
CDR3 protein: CASSFSGANVLTF

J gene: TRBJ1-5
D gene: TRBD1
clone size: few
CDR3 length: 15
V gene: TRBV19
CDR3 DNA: TGTGCCAGTAGATCCGGGACAGGGGTTAATCAGCCCCAGCATTTT
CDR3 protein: CASRSGTGVNQPQHF

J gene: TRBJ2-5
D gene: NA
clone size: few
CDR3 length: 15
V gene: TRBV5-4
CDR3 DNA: TGTGCCAGCAGCTTGTCTGGGCAGCCGGGGGAGACCCAGTACTTC
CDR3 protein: CASSLSGQPGETQYF

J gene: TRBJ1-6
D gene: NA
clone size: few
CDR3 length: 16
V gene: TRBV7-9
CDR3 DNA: TGTGCCAGCAGCCTACTCCAGGAAACCTATAATTCACCCCTCCACTTT
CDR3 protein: CASSLLQETYNSPLHF

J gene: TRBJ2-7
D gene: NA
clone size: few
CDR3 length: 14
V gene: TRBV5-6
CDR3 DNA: TGTGCCAGCAGCTTAAATTGGGTCTCCTACGAGCAGTACTTC
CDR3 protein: CASSLNWVSYEQYF

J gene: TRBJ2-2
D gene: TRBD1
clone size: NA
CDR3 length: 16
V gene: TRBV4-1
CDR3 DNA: TGCGCCAGCAGCCTAGGGACAGGGACCAACACCGGGGAGCTGTTTTTT
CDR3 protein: CASSLGTGTNTGELFF

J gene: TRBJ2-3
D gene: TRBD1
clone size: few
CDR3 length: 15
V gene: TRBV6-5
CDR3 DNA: TGTGCCAGCAGTTTACAGGGGCAGGTCGCAGATACGCAGTATTTT
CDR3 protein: CASSLQGQVADTQYF

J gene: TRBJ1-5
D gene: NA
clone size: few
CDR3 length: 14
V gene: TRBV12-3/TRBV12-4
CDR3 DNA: TGTGCCAGCAGTTTTCAGGGAAGGGTTCAGCCCCAGCATTTT
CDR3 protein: CASSFQGRVQPQHF

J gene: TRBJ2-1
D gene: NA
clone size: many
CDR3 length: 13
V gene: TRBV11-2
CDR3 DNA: TGTGCCAGCAGCGCAGGCCCGGGGAATGAGCAGTTCTTC
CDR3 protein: CASSAGPGNEQFF

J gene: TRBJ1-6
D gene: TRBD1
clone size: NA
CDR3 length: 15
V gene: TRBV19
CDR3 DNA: TGTGCCAGTAGTAATCCAGGGACAGGGAATTCACCCCTCCACTTT
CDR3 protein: CASSNPGTGNSPLHF

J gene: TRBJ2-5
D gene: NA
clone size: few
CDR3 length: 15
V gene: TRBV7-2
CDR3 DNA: TGTGCCAGCAGATCCAGCGGGTCCCTTTATGGGACCCAGTACTTC
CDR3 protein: CASRSSGSLYGTQYF

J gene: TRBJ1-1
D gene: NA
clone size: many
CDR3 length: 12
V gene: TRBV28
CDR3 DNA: TGTGCCAGCAGTTTCTCCAGGGGTGAAGCTTTCTTT
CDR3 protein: CASSFSRGEAFF

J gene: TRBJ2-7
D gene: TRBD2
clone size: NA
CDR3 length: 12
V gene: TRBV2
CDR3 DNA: TGTGCCAGCAGTGCGACAGCGGGGGAGCAGTACTTC
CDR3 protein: CASSATAGEQYF

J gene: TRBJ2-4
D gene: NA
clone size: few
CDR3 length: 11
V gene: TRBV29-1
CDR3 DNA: TGCAGCGTTGAGGCCCCGGACATTCAGTACTTC
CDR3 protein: CSVEAPDIQYF

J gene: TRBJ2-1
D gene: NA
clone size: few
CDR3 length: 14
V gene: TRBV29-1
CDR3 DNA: TGCAGCGGCCTTGGCGACGTAAGAGGCAATGAGCAGTTCTTC
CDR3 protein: CSGLGDVRGNEQFF

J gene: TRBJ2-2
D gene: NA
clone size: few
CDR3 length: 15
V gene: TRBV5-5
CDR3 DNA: TGTGCCAGCAGCTTGTTGGGGGATCACACCGGGGAGCTGTTTTTT
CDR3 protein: CASSLLGDHTGELFF

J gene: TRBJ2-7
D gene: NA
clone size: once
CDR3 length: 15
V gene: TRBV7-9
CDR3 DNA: TGTGCCAGCAGCTTAGCTAGTTACGCTTCCTACGAGCAGTACTTC
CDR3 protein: CASSLASYASYEQYF

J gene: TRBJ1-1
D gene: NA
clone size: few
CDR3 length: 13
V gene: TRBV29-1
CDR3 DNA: TGCAGCGGCCACACAGGCCTTAACACTGAAGCTTTCTTT
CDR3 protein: CSGHTGLNTEAFF

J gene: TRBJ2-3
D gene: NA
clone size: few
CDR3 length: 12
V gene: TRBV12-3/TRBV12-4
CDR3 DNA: TGTGCCAGCAGTCCTGGGGGGGCCGGGCAGTATTTT
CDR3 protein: CASSPGGAGQYF

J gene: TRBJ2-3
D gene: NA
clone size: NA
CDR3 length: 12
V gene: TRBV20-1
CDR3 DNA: TGCAGTGCCCCCCCCTCTGGGGGGTCGCAGTATTTT
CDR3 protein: CSAPPSGGSQYF

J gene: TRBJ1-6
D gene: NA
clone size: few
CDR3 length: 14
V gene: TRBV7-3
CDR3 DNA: TGTGCCAGCAGCTTAAGAGAGGGGAATTCACCCCTCCACTTT
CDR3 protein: CASSLREGNSPLHF

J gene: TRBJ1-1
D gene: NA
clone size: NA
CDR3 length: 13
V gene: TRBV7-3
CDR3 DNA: TGTGCCAGCAGCGCGACCAATCAGGGGGAAGCTTTCTTT
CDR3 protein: CASSATNQGEAFF